This T cell receptor (beta chain) stems from a study of CD8 T cells in Susac syndrome (dated by TCRdb to about 2019). General notes on the study: Among the Susac syndrome patients who were sequenced, clinically active disease was present in over 5 and clinical remission was observed in fewer than ten. At blood withdrawal, Susac syndrome patients were therapy-naive, treated with corticosteroids (with IVIg additionally given to some), or treated with IVIg alone. Repertoire sequencing was used to test whether CD8+ T cell activation and differentiation in Susac syndrome was antigen driven.

RNA was extracted using the RNeasy kit, and roughly 0.45 to 1 microgram was reverse transcribed with random hexamers. TCR beta CDR3 regions were amplified with the immunoSEQ multiplex PCR assay covering 54 Vbeta and 13 Jbeta segments. PCR amplification bias was corrected using a synthetic template baseline for primer optimization and computational correction. Per the source publication's procedure: Reads were assigned to V, D and J genes according to IMGT and analyzed in immunoSEQ Analyzer, with only productive sequences retained. To calculate clonality, Shannon entropy was normalized by log2 of the number of productive unique sequences and then subtracted from one. For each patient and control, public and private clones were evaluated within the 100 most prevalent clones. Clones were defined as Susac-specific when absent from the healthy and MS cohorts, from approximately 1,100 published viral clones and from other ImmuneACCESS disease sequences. The public reads were run again by TCRdb, first through fastp at Q25 and then through MiXCR, and only productive beta chains were kept. Identical CDR3 protein sequences are pooled into one entry, listed with their most common genes and DNA. It is TCRdb's table, rather than the study itself, that gives the V and J calls and clone size. This sample gives 150,000 to 200,000 distinct CDR3 sequences in total; 85% to 95% of them show up just once. The ten largest account for over 0.095% of the sample.

High-throughput TCR beta sequencing profiled peripheral blood CD8+ and CD4+ T cells from healthy donors, Susac syndrome patients and multiple sclerosis patients. The Susac syndrome patients fulfilled recently defined diagnostic criteria for definite or probable disease. Bulk CD8+ and CD4+ T cells were purified by magnetic negative isolation, whereas CD8+ TEMRA cells were enriched by FACS. Blood was collected in EDTA tubes and processed within 24 hours, with PBMCs isolated through density gradient centrifugation. PBMCs intended for TCR sequencing were cryopreserved in liquid nitrogen and thawed later in a water bath at 37 degrees C. Purity of sorted or isolated CD4+, CD8+ and CD8+ TEMRA cells was at least 90%. From a lookup of the germline V gene, CDR1 and CDR2 are SNHLY and FYNNEI. Trimming takes 5 bases off V and 4 bases off J; junction bases not matched to a gene: 12. The CDR3 numbers 16 residues from cysteine through phenylalanine. Only the CDR3 portion is preserved as DNA: 48 bases, with reading frame beginning at the first base.

This clonotype was seen a single time. Its antigen remains undetermined. No quality values exist for individual bases; no much larger clone is one base distant. One read alone makes for weak evidence. Overall study results and their limits: The number of individuals in the TCR sequencing and HLA analysis was acknowledged as relatively small. No clonal expansion was detected in the CD4+ T cell repertoire of Susac syndrome patients.

The rearrangement combines TRBV2 with TRBJ2-5, and 8 junctional nucleotides match TRBD1. Sequences were obtained from CD4+ T cells from PBMCs. This clonotype originated in a human donor with Susac syndrome. The CDR3 protein sequence reads: CASSRQGPGITETQYF. The sequence in DNA is TGTGCCAGCAGTCGACAGGGGCCTGGAATTACAGAGACCCAGTACTTC.